These 19 T cell receptor beta chains were sequenced from one sample in a study of Ad26.COV2.S vaccination and SARS-CoV-2 variants (TCRdb year 2021). Library creation used the immunoSEQ multiplex PCR assay. The table was pulled from immuneACCESS by TCRdb, which kept in-frame rearrangements only. Such tables lose some clones; where checked, under half of the loss comes from unresolved V genes, and the rest has no known cause. This sample comprises 400,000 or so clones, about nine tenths of them detected only once. The top ten clones comprise around 3.4% of the sample. This specimen's treatment or condition label, interpreted: around 19 received Ad26.COV2.S at low or high dose, single or two shots; about 5 received placebo; per-sample allocation not given. Repertoires of vaccine and placebo recipients were sequenced from samples collected on day 63 after the first injection. The specimen was peripheral blood, collected in a trial of Ad26.COV2.S vaccine versus placebo. The source of these receptors is a person between 18 and 60 years old who received the Ad26.COV2.S COVID-19 vaccine or a placebo.

The V gene is TRBV7-2, the J gene TRBJ1-1, with D unresolved. Germline-derived CDR1 and CDR2 are SGHTA and FQGNSA. The CDR3 length is 13 residues. V dropped 8 bases and J dropped 0 bases, with 10 bases sitting between them. CDR3 in DNA: TGTGCCAGCGGGCTCGCCATGAACACTGAAGCTTTCTTT. Protein product: CASGLAMNTEAFF.

The V gene is TRBV5-1, the J gene TRBJ2-3; D remains unclear. The CDR3 length is 16 residues. V shed 3 bases and J shed 6 bases, with 20 bases lying between them. CDR1 is SGHRS and CDR2 is YFSETQ in the germline V gene. CDR3: CASSSSDTLEGDTQYF. CDR3 coding DNA: TGCGCCAGCAGCTCCTCTGACACTCTGGAAGGGGATACGCAGTATTTT.

The J gene is TRBJ1-2, the V gene TRBV6-5, with D possibly TRBD1 on 5 matching bases. The V gene's germline CDR1 is MNHEY and CDR2 SVGAGI. The CDR3 loop spans 15 amino acids. Trimming pared 0 bases from V and 3 bases from J, leaving 11 bases between. The CDR3 DNA reads as TGTGCCAGCAGTTACTCGTTAGGAGGGGACTATGGCTACACCTTC. Amino acids: CASSYSLGGDYGYTF.

The V call is TRBV6-5, the J call TRBJ1-4, with TRBD1 matching over 9 bases. The ends lost 7 bases at V and 6 bases at J; junction bases unmatched: 6. The germline V gene has CDR1 MNHEY and CDR2 SVGAGI. The CDR3 is made up of 14 amino acids. The CDR3 region is CASKHRGLDEKLFF. DNA for the CDR3: TGTGCCAGCAAACACAGGGGGCTAGATGAAAAACTGTTTTTT.

The chain uses TRBV3-1 (or the pseudogene TRBV3-2) and TRBJ2-2; weak D call: TRBD2 (6 bases). The CDR3 runs 12 residues. The V gene lost 7 bases and the J gene lost 6 bases, with 9 bases spanning the gap. Germline V gene data show CDR1 as LGHDT and CDR2 as YNNKEL (reference sequence). CDR3 loop: CASMRGPGELFF. The CDR3 bases are TGTGCCAGCATGCGGGGCCCCGGGGAGCTGTTTTTT.

V gene TRBV7-2 combines with J gene TRBJ1-1; D perhaps matches TRBD1 (6 bases). CDR1 SGHTA and CDR2 FQGNSA come from the germline V gene. V lost 0 bases and J 2 bases, leaving 10 bases between the germline ends. The CDR3 is 15 amino acids. CDR3 in DNA: TGTGCCAGCAGCTTAGCACAGGGATATAACACTGAAGCTTTCTTT. Residues: CASSLAQGYNTEAFF.

This clone was counted once. The CDR3 loop reads CASRNGRFTMNTEAFF. As DNA, the CDR3 is TGTGCCAGCAGGAATGGCCGATTTACGATGAACACTGAAGCTTTCTTT. This chain uses TRBV2 with TRBJ1-1, with D hard to call. Germline V gives CDR1 SNHLY, CDR2 FYNNEI. The CDR3 loop spans 16 amino acids. The V and J ends lost 6 bases and 0 bases respectively, with 17 bases between them.

The chain has TRBV4-1 and TRBJ2-5; 10 nucleotides align to TRBD2. The V segment lost 1 base and the J segment 4 bases; nucleotides outside the gene matches: 6. The CDR3 runs 16 residues. Looked up from germline, CDR1 is MGHRA and CDR2 is YSYEKL. CDR3 in DNA: TGCGCCAGCAGCCAAGTCCCTAGCGGGGGCGGAGAGACCCAGTACTTC. This gives the protein CASSQVPSGGGETQYF.

The gene calls are TRBV5-4 and TRBJ1-1; the D gene is possibly TRBD1 (5 bases). Germline V gene data show CDR1 as SGHNT and CDR2 as YYREEE (reference sequence). The CDR3 runs to 17 residues. Trimming cost V 4 bases and J 1 base, with 20 bases left between them. CDR3 residues: CASSPSPPRVRNTEAFF. The CDR3 DNA sequence: TGTGCCAGCAGCCCGTCCCCCCCCAGGGTACGGAACACTGAAGCTTTCTTT.

The CDR3 DNA reads as TGTGCCAGTAGTTCAGACAGCCATTCACCCCTCCACTTT. Translating gives CASSSDSHSPLHF. V usage is TRBV19 and J usage is TRBJ1-6, with D possibly being TRBD1 (5 bases). The length of the CDR3 is 13 residues. V was pared by 5 bases and J by 8 bases, with 10 bases between. Germline V gives CDR1 LNHDA, CDR2 SQIVND (reference sequence).

In nucleotides, the CDR3 is TGTGCCAGCAGTGACCCAAGGATGGGGCAAGAGACCCAGTACTTC. This sequence encodes CASSDPRMGQETQYF. This chain links TRBV2 with TRBJ2-5; no clear D gene. The CDR3 loop spans 15 amino acids. V dropped 3 bases and J dropped 2 bases, with 13 bases sitting between them. Germline V CDR1 and CDR2: SNHLY, FYNNEI.

The V call is TRBV2, the J call TRBJ1-5; the D is unclear. Germline lookup yields CDR1 SNHLY and CDR2 FYNNEI. Trimming left V 6 bases short and J 4 bases short, with 10 bases between. This CDR3 comprises 13 residues. CDR3 sequence: CASSGERNQPQHF. CDR3 sequence (DNA): TGTGCCAGCAGCGGTGAACGGAATCAGCCCCAGCATTTT.

This clone was found once. The DNA of the CDR3 is TGCGCCAGCAGCCTGGGACAGGAAGGCATTCAGTACTTC. Amino acid sequence: CASSLGQEGIQYF. The chain couples TRBV5-1 to TRBJ2-4; 8 nucleotides agree with TRBD1. This CDR3 has 13 amino acids. Germline CDR1 and CDR2: SGHRS and YFSETQ. V was clipped by 4 bases and J by 9 bases; unmatched bases: 6.

In regard to this clone: Other nucleotide sequences in the sample specify the same CDR3. V usage is TRBV18 and J usage is TRBJ2-7, with D hard to call. Germline V lookup: CDR1 KGHSH, CDR2 LQKENI. The CDR3 sequence is 12 residues long. V was clipped by 3 bases and J by 3 bases, with 6 bases between them. The CDR3 sequence: CASSPGNYEQYF. DNA for the CDR3: TGTGCCAGCTCACCGGGGAACTACGAGCAGTACTTC.

The chain carries TRBV18 and TRBJ1-1; D ambiguous. Germline CDR1 KGHSH, CDR2 LQKENI. This CDR3 has 11 amino acids. The V end lost 5 bases, the J end lost 11 bases, and 12 bases lay between the germline ends. The chain's CDR3 is CASSSGDGAFF. As DNA, the CDR3 is TGTGCCAGCTCATCCGGAGATGGCGCTTTCTTT.

The J gene is TRBJ2-5, the V gene TRBV12-3 or TRBV12-4, with a tentative D call TRBD2 (5 bases). V was trimmed by 3 bases and J by 5 bases, leaving 7 bases between them. The CDR3 runs to 12 residues. The CDR3: CASSLQRETQYF. Written as DNA, the CDR3 is TGTGCCAGCAGTTTGCAGCGGGAGACCCAGTACTTC.

V and J are TRBV5-5 and TRBJ1-2; D is unresolved. V lost 0 bases and J 4 bases, leaving 13 bases between the germline ends. Germline CDR1 reads SGHKS; CDR2 reads YYEKEE (reference sequence). The CDR3 contains 15 residues. The CDR3 DNA follows: TGTGCCAGCAGCTTGGACAGCGCGATGGTCTATGGCTACACCTTC. Its protein is CASSLDSAMVYGYTF.

The rearrangement links TRBV27 to TRBJ1-6; no reliable D call. This CDR3 region has 14 residues. Germline V gene data show CDR1 as MNHEY and CDR2 as SMNVEV (reference sequence). V lost 2 bases and J 9 bases, leaving 11 bases between the germline ends. The CDR3 sequence: CASSLEFFGSPLHF. CDR3 bases: TGTGCCAGCAGTTTAGAGTTTTTTGGTTCACCCCTCCACTTT.

The genes are TRBV2 and TRBJ1-5; D unclear. CDR3 length equals 13 residues. Germline V gene data show CDR1 as SNHLY and CDR2 as FYNNEI. V was pared by 7 bases and J by 4 bases, with 11 bases between. DNA for the CDR3: TGTGCCAGCAAAATCGGTGAGAATCAGCCCCAGCATTTT. Protein: CASKIGENQPQHF.